This TCR beta chain was sequenced during a study of Tregs in tolerant kidney transplant recipients. The study, taken as a whole, reports: The small number of patients limits these findings pending further validation. The most relevant donor-specific Treg TCRbeta repertoire apparently came from expansion with activated donor B cells.

V lost 6 bases to trimming and J lost 5 bases, with 17 bases between them. Germline V gene data show CDR1 as LNHDA and CDR2 as SQIVND (reference sequence). There are 15 residues in the CDR3. Unstimulated Tregs (CD4+CD25+CD127-) and CD4+CD25- non-Tregs were sorted from PBMCs. The assay was immunoSEQ multiplex PCR, and TCRdb's table has in-frame clones only and misses some. Recorded for this sample: 25,000 to 35,000 clones. As concerns this clone: The target antigen is unknown. From the germline J gene comes the end of the CDR3, since the read stops 3 residues before it.

The chain carries TRBV19 and TRBJ1-5; tentatively, D is TRBD1 (5 bases). The clonotype comes from a human donor who received a combined kidney and bone marrow transplant. The starting material was CD8+ T cells from blood, obtained before the transplant. CDR3 protein: CASSPARTRYQPQHF. The CDR3 DNA, read in part, is TGTGCCAGTAGCCCCGCCCGGACACGGTATCAGCCC.